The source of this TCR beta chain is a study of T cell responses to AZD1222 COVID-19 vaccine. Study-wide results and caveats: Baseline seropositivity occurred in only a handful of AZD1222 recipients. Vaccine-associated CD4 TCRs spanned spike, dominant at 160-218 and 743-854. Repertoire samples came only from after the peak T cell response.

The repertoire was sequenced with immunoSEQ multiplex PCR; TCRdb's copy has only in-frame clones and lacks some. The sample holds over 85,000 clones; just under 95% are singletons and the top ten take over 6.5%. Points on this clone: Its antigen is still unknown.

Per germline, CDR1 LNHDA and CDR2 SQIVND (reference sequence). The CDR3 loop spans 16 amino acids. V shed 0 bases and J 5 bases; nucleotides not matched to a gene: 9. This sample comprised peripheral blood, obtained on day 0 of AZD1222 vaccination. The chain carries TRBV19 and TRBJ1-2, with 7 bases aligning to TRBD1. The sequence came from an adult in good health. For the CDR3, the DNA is TGTGCCAGTAGTATAGATGTATCAGGGGGAAGATATGGCTACACCTTC. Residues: CASSIDVSGGRYGYTF.